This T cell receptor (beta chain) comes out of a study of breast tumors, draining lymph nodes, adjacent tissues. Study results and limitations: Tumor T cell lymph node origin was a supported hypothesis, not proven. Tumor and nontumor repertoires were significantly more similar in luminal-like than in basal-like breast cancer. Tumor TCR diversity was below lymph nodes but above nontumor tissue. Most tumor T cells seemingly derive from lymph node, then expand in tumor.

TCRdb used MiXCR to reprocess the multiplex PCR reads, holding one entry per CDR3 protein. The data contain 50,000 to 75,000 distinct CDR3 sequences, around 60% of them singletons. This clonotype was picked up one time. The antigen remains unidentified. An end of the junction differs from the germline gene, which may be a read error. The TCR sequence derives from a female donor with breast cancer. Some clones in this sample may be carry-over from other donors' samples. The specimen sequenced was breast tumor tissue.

The CDR3 bases are TGTGCCTCCCGAGCGGTATCGTACAATCAGCAGTTCTTC. Its translation: CASRAVSYNQQFF. The V call is TRBV19, the J call TRBJ2-1; D perhaps matches TRBD2 (5 bases). Germline CDR1 and CDR2: LNHDA and SQIVND (reference sequence). This CDR3 comprises 13 residues.